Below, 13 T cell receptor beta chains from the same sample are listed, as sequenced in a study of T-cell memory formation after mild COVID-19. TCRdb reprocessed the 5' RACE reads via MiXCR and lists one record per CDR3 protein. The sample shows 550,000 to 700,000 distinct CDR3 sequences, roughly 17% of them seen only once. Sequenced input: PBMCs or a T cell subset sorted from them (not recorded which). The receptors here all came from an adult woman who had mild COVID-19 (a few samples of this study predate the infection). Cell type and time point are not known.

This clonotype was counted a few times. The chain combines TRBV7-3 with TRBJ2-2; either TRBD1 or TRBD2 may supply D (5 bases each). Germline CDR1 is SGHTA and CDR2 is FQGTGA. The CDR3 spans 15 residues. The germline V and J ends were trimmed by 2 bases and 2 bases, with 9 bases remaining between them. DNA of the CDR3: TGTGCCAGCAGCTTATGGGACCTCAACACCGGGGAGCTGTTTTTT. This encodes CASSLWDLNTGELFF.

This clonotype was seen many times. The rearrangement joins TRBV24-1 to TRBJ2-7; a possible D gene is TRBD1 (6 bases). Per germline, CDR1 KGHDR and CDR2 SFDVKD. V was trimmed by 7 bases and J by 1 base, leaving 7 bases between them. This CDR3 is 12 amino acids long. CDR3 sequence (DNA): TGTGCCACCAGCAGGGGATCCTACGAGCAGTACTTC. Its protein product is CATSRGSYEQYF.

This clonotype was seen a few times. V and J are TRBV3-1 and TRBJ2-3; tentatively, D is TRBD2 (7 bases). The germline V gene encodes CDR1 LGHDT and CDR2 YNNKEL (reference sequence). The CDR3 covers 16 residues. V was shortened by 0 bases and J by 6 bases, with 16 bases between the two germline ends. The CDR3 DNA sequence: TGTGCCAGCAGCCAAGAACTTCGGGGGGCCGCCGATACGCAGTATTTT. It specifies CASSQELRGAADTQYF.

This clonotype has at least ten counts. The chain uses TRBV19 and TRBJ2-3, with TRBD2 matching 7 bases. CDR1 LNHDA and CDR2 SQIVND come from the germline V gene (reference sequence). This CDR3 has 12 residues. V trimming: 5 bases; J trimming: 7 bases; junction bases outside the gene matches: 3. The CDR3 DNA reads TGTGCCAGTAGTGGAGCGGGGTATACGCAGTATTTT. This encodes CASSGAGYTQYF.

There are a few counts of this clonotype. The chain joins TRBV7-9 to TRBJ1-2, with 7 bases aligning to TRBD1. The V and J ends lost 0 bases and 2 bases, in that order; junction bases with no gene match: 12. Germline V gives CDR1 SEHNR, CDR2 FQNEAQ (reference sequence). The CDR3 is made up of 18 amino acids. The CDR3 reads CASSLAHGGDRTNYGYTF. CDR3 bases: TGTGCCAGCAGCTTAGCCCACGGGGGGGACAGAACCAACTATGGCTACACCTTC.

DNA of the CDR3: TGCAGCGTTGAAGATCTTGTCGGTGGCTACACCTTC. Amino acids: CSVEDLVGGYTF. The V and J genes are TRBV29-1 and TRBJ1-2; unclear D gene. Trimming left V 0 bases short and J 7 bases short, with 9 bases between. Per the germline V gene, CDR1 is SQVTM and CDR2 is ANQGSEA. This CDR3 spans 12 amino acids.

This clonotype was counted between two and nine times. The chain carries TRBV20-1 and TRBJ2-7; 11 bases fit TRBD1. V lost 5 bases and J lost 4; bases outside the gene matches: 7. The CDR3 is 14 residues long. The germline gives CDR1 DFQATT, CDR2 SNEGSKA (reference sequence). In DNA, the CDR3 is TGCAGTGCTCACCGGACAGGGGGCGGTTACGAGCAGTACTTC. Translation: CSAHRTGGGYEQYF.

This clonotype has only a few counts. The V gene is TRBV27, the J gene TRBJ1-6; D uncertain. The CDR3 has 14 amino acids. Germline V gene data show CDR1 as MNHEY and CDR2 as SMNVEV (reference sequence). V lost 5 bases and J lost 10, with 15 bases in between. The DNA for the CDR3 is TGTGCCAGCAGTAGATCAGGAATACGATCACCCCTCCACTTT. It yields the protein CASSRSGIRSPLHF.

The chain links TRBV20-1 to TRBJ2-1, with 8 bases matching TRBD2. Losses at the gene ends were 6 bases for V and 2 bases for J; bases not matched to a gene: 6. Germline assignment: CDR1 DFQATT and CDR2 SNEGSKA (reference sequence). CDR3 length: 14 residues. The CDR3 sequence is CSASLAGTYNEQFF. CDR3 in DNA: TGCAGTGCGAGCCTAGCGGGTACCTACAATGAGCAGTTCTTC.

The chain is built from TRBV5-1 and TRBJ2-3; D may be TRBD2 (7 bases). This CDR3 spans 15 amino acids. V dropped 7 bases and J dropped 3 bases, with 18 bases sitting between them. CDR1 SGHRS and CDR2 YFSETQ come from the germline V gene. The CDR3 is CASRRVGGRTDTQYF. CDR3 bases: TGCGCCAGCCGCAGAGTCGGGGGGCGGACAGATACGCAGTATTTT.

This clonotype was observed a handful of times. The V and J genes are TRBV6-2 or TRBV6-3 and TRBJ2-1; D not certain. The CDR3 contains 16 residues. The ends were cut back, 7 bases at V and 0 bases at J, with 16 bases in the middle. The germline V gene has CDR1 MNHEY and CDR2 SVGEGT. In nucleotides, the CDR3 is TGTGCCAGCACCTACCCGCCGCCTGGCTCCTACAATGAGCAGTTCTTC. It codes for CASTYPPPGSYNEQFF.

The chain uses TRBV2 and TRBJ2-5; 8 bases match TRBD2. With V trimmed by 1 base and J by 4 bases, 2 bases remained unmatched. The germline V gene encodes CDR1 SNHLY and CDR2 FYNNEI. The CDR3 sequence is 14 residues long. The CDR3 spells CASSEDLAGETQYF. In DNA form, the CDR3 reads TGTGCCAGCAGTGAAGACCTAGCGGGAGAGACCCAGTACTTC.

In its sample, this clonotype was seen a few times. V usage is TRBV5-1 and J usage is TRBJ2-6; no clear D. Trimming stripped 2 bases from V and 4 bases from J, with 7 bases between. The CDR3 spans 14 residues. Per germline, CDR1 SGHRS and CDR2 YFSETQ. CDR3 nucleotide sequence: TGCGCCAGCAGCTTCCTAACAGGGGCCAACGTCCTGACTTTC. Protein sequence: CASSFLTGANVLTF.